This is a list of T cell receptor beta chains from one sample in a study of T cells of healthy individuals. Each CDR3 protein gets one entry after TCRdb re-called the 5' RACE reads with MiXCR. The sample lists 50,000 to 55,000 distinct CDR3 sequences, approximately 15% occurring once. Every receptor here comes from a human donor in good health. Both conserved end residues are part of each CDR3. D genes are given only for firm matches. Some rows have no size entry. The others give once, few or many, or a class for an expanded clone.

j_call v_call clone_size cdr3_length d_call cdr3_aa cdr3_nt
TRBJ2-1 TRBV6-1 many 15 TRBD1 CASRDRGLSYNEQFF TGTGCCAGCAGAGACAGGGGACTTAGCTACAATGAGCAGTTCTTC
TRBJ1-1 TRBV29-1 few 12 NA CSAGAGTTEAFF TGCAGCGCTGGGGCGGGGACCACTGAAGCTTTCTTT
TRBJ1-4 TRBV20-1 NA 15 TRBD1 CSARDRTGSNEKLFF TGCAGTGCTAGAGATCGGACAGGGAGTAATGAAAAACTGTTTTTT
TRBJ2-3 TRBV5-4 few 16 TRBD2 CASSVRLAGVEDTQYF TGTGCCAGCAGCGTACGACTAGCGGGAGTTGAAGATACGCAGTATTTT
TRBJ1-6 TRBV5-1 few 17 NA CASSDPVGGGLTSPLHF TGCGCCAGCTCCGACCCTGTGGGTGGGGGATTGACTTCACCCCTCCACTTT
TRBJ2-3 TRBV7-2 NA 13 NA CASSLARPDTQYF TGTGCCAGCAGCTTAGCCAGGCCAGATACGCAGTATTTT
TRBJ2-3 TRBV7-9 many 24 NA CASSFNLLAEKGYLMDSSTDTQYF TGTGCCAGCAGCTTTAATCTTCTGGCGGAGAAAGGGTACCTCATGGATTCTAGCACAGATACGCAGTATTTT
TRBJ2-5 TRBV7-2 many 18 TRBD2 CASSLMGLAGGPVETQYF TGTGCCAGCAGCCTGATGGGACTAGCGGGAGGGCCAGTCGAGACCCAGTACTTC
TRBJ2-3 TRBV2 many 14 TRBD1 CASSERTGPDTQYF TGTGCCAGCAGTGAGAGGACAGGGCCAGATACGCAGTATTTT
TRBJ2-7 TRBV5-1 few 15 TRBD1 CASSFGGTGGREQYF TGCGCCAGCAGCTTCGGTGGGACAGGGGGCAGGGAGCAGTACTTC
TRBJ2-3 TRBV5-5 NA 16 NA CASSGPGLIFTDTQYF TGTGCCAGCAGCGGACCGGGACTCATATTCACAGATACGCAGTATTTT
TRBJ2-5 TRBV5-1 few 15 NA CASSSRTPGKETQYF TGCGCCAGCAGCTCTCGCACTCCAGGGAAAGAGACCCAGTACTTC
TRBJ2-3 TRBV20-1 many 15 NA CSARDLRKRTDTQYF TGCAGTGCTAGAGATCTCCGGAAACGCACAGATACGCAGTATTTT
TRBJ2-3 TRBV11-2 NA 15 TRBD2 CASSSSGGATDTQYF TGTGCCAGCAGCTCCAGCGGGGGAGCCACAGATACGCAGTATTTT